This passage covers 20 T cell receptor beta chains from one sample sequenced in a study of cytomegalovirus exposure and HLA in healthy donors. With 60 Vbeta and 13 Jbeta primers, the PCR was carried out. Measured with immunoSEQ multiplex PCR; TCRdb has only the in-frame clones, and not every one. Here the sample spans under 300,000 clones, around 80% being singletons. Specimen: PBMCs. The receptors shown here come from an older woman in good health and CMV-seropositive.

The rearrangement uses TRBV4-1 and TRBJ2-5; tentatively, D is TRBD1 (6 bases). Germline-derived CDR1 and CDR2 are MGHRA and YSYEKL. With 1 base removed from V and 1 base from J, the gap between germline ends came to 10 bases. This CDR3 has 15 amino acids. Here the CDR3 DNA reads TGCGCCAGCAGCCAAGTTGGACAGCTCCAAGAGACCCAGTACTTC. Translated: CASSQVGQLQETQYF.

The V and J genes are TRBV12-2 and TRBJ2-7; the table names TRBD2, a call not compared with the DNA. TRBV12-2 is a recognized pseudogene. The CDR3 length is 11 residues. In DNA, the CDR3 is TGTGCAAGTCGCTTGTTAGACGAGCAGTACTTC. It encodes CASRLLDEQYF.

This clone was observed once. The chain recombines TRBV7-3 with TRBJ2-7, with 11 bases fitting TRBD2. The CDR3 contains 15 residues. CDR1 SGHTA and CDR2 FQGTGA come from the germline V gene. V was pared by 5 bases and J by 4 bases, with 7 bases of the junction left unmatched. CDR3 sequence (DNA): TGTGCCAGCAGCCTGGGACTAGCGGCCCCGTACGAGCAGTACTTC. Translated, it gives CASSLGLAAPYEQYF.

In regard to this clone: Compared with germline, one end of the junction differs, possibly owing to a read error. The sample carries other DNA sequences with the same CDR3. The chain employs TRBV19 and TRBJ2-7; D remains unclear. Per germline, CDR1 LNHDA and CDR2 SQIVND (reference sequence). The CDR3 totals 13 residues. The CDR3 region is CASSIGGAYEQYF. DNA for the CDR3: TGTGCAAGTAGTATTGGCGGAGCCTACGAGCAGTACTTC.

CDR3 bases: TGTGCCAGCAGCTCTATAGCGGGCGACACAGATACGCAGTATTTT. Protein product: CASSSIAGDTDTQYF. V gene TRBV7-3 combines with J gene TRBJ2-3, with TRBD2 matching 7 bases. J gave up 2 bases and V 4 bases, and 6 bases lay outside the gene matches. This CDR3 has 15 residues. CDR1 is SGHTA, CDR2 FQGTGA, per germline.

The rearrangement uses TRBV30 and TRBJ1-2; D is possibly TRBD1 (6 bases). Germline V gene lookup returns CDR1 GTSNPN and CDR2 SVGIG (reference sequence). The CDR3 spans 14 residues. The V end lost 3 bases, the J end lost 1 base, and 12 bases lay between the germline ends. CDR3 residues: CAWSRQALNYGYTF. Written as DNA, the CDR3 is TGTGCCTGGAGCAGACAGGCCCTTAACTATGGCTACACCTTC.

The chain links TRBV14 to TRBJ2-1; D gene ambiguous. CDR1 is SGHDN, CDR2 FVKESK, per germline. This CDR3 contains 12 residues. The V and J ends lost 4 bases and 5 bases respectively, with 6 bases between them. DNA of the CDR3: TGTGCCAGCAGCCGCGAGAACAATGAGCAGTTCTTC. Its protein is CASSRENNEQFF.

The rearrangement uses TRBV5-6 and TRBJ2-3; a weak D match, TRBD1 (6 bases). The V gene lost 0 bases and the J gene lost 7 bases, with 12 bases spanning the gap. The CDR3 runs to 14 residues. Germline V gene sequence: CDR1 SGHDT, CDR2 YYEEEE. In DNA, the CDR3 is TGTGCCAGCAGCTTGGCCCAGGGGTTCCATACGCAGTATTTT. Residues: CASSLAQGFHTQYF. Based on the CDR3 plus reference TRBV5-6 and TRBJ2-3, the full variable domain is DAGVTQSPTHLIKTRGQQVTLRCSPKSGHDTVSWYQQALGQGPQFIFQYYEEEERQRGNFPDRFSGHQFPNYSSELNVNALLLGDSALYLCASSLAQGFHTQYFGPGTRLTVL.

V gene TRBV29-1 combines with J gene TRBJ1-1; D not certain. Germline-derived CDR1 and CDR2 are SQVTM and ANQGSEA. V shed 4 bases and J shed 2 bases, with 5 bases lying between them. The CDR3 consists of 11 residues. The chain's CDR3 is CSVATNTEAFF. CDR3 nucleotide sequence: TGCAGCGTTGCTACTAACACTGAAGCTTTCTTT.

This chain connects TRBV27 to TRBJ1-2; D might be TRBD1 (6 bases). V was cut by 6 bases and J by 10 bases, with 12 bases left in between. This CDR3 has 11 amino acids. The germline V gene has CDR1 MNHEY and CDR2 SMNVEV (reference sequence). In DNA, the CDR3 is TGTGCCAGCAGCAACAGGGTTCTCTACACCTTC. Translated: CASSNRVLYTF.

The chain recombines TRBV29-1 with TRBJ2-5, with TRBD2 as a possible D gene (6 bases). The DNA end is a closer match to TRBJ2-7, so the J assignment may be wrong. The CDR3 sequence is 15 residues long. The germline V gene encodes CDR1 SQVTM and CDR2 ANQGSEA. CDR3 DNA sequence: TGCAGCGTCGCGCCCCTAGCGCATAGCTCCTACGAGCAGTACTTC. Its protein is CSVAPLAHSSYEQYF.

The chain links TRBV19 to TRBJ1-4; a possible D gene is TRBD1 (6 bases). CDR1 and CDR2 from the germline V gene are LNHDA and SQIVND (reference sequence). CDR3 length: 15 amino acids. The V and J ends lost 3 bases and 6 bases respectively, with 14 bases between them. As DNA, the CDR3 is TGTGCCAGTAGTATTGTGGGACAACGTCATGAAAAACTGTTTTTT. Its protein is CASSIVGQRHEKLFF.

The gene calls are TRBV7-2 and TRBJ2-1; 9 bases map to TRBD2. After removal of 5 bases from V and 7 bases from J, the junction contained 9 bases not matched to a gene. The V gene's germline CDR1 is SGHTA and CDR2 FQGNSA. This CDR3 contains 15 residues. In nucleotides, the CDR3 is TGTGCCAGCAGCAACGTAGCGGGAGTAGCAAATGAGCAGTTCTTC. It encodes CASSNVAGVANEQFF.

This clone was recorded once. The genes are TRBV6-5 and TRBJ2-1; TRBD2 matches 8 bases. After removal of 2 bases from V and 5 bases from J, the junction contained 8 bases not matched to a gene. CDR3 length equals 16 residues. CDR1 is MNHEY, CDR2 SVGAGI, per germline. The chain's CDR3 is CASSYTGTSFDNEQFF. The CDR3 nucleotides are TGTGCCAGCAGTTACACCGGGACTAGTTTCGACAATGAGCAGTTCTTC.

The gene calls are TRBV10-3 and TRBJ1-1; D is unclear. This CDR3 contains 13 residues. Trimming cost V 7 bases and J 4 bases, with 13 bases left between them. The germline gives CDR1 ENHRY, CDR2 SYGVKD. The CDR3 nucleotides are TGTGCCATCAATGAAGGGAGTTCCACTGAAGCTTTCTTT. This translates into CAINEGSSTEAFF.

The chain joins TRBV2 to TRBJ1-1, with TRBD1 as a possible D gene (5 bases). The CDR3 extends over 15 amino acids. CDR1 SNHLY and CDR2 FYNNEI come from the germline V gene. Trimming took 6 bases from V and 5 from J, leaving 19 bases between them. In DNA, the CDR3 is TGTGCCAGCAGCCGCGGACTATTTCCAGGGACTGAAGCTTTCTTT. Protein: CASSRGLFPGTEAFF.

This clone came up once. V and J are TRBV5-1 and TRBJ2-7, with no clear D. The CDR3 runs 11 residues. Germline V gene sequence: CDR1 SGHRS, CDR2 YFSETQ. Trimming took 4 bases from V and 6 from J, leaving 8 bases between them. This chain's CDR3 is CASSGAREQYF. CDR3 DNA: TGCGCCAGCAGCGGAGCTCGCGAGCAGTACTTC.

The V call is TRBV15, the J call TRBJ2-7; D not certain. V lost 2 bases and J 0 bases, leaving 11 bases between the germline ends. This CDR3 spans 15 amino acids. Germline lookup yields CDR1 LNHNV and CDR2 YYDKDF (reference sequence). CDR3: CATSRSRSDSYEQYF. The CDR3 nucleotides are TGTGCCACCAGCAGATCCCGGTCTGACTCCTACGAGCAGTACTTC.

The genes are TRBV28 and TRBJ2-7, with D possibly TRBD1 on 5 matching bases. V was trimmed by 1 base and J by 3 bases, leaving 10 bases between them. The germline V gene has CDR1 MDHEN and CDR2 SYDVKM. CDR3 size: 14 residues. The CDR3 DNA reads TGTGCCAGCAGTTTATCCAGGGCGATCTACGAGCAGTACTTC. It specifies CASSLSRAIYEQYF.

This chain uses TRBV6-6 with TRBJ2-1; D may be TRBD2 (5 bases). V lost 8 bases to trimming and J lost 7 bases, with 9 bases between them. The CDR3 is 11 residues long. Germline V gives CDR1 MNHNY, CDR2 SVGAGI (reference sequence). CDR3 in DNA: TGTGCCAGCGGAGGTGGGAATGAGCAGTTCTTC. The encoded protein is CASGGGNEQFF.